What follows are 31 T cell receptor beta chains derived from one specimen sequenced in a study of T-cell memory formation after mild COVID-19. TCRdb called the 5' RACE reads again in MiXCR, with one record for every CDR3 protein. This table holds approximately 500,000 distinct CDR3 sequences, around a quarter found once. What was sequenced was PBMCs or a T cell subset sorted from them (not recorded which). The source is an adult woman who had mild COVID-19 (a few samples of this study predate the infection). Cell type and time point are not known.

The genes are TRBV5-1 and TRBJ1-2; D call uncertain. Deletions cut 4 bases from V and 1 base from J, with 8 bases between. Germline V lookup: CDR1 SGHRS, CDR2 YFSETQ. This CDR3 spans 13 amino acids. The CDR3 region has the DNA TGCGCCAGCAGCCATGGGGTTAACTATGGCTACACCTTC. Translated, it gives CASSHGVNYGYTF.

This chain joins TRBV7-8 and TRBJ2-7, with a tentative D call TRBD1 (5 bases). The V end lost 5 bases, the J end lost 1 base, and 9 bases lay between the germline ends. Germline CDR1 reads SGHVS; CDR2 reads FQNEAQ. This CDR3 has 13 amino acids. The chain's CDR3 is CASSTQESYEQYF. CDR3 nucleotide sequence: TGTGCCAGCAGCACACAGGAGTCCTACGAGCAGTACTTC.

V gene TRBV27 combines with J gene TRBJ2-7; maybe TRBD1 (5 bases). The CDR3 length is 14 residues. The V and J ends lost 4 bases and 6 bases respectively, with 16 bases between them. Germline V gene sequence: CDR1 MNHEY, CDR2 SMNVEV (reference sequence). Here the CDR3 DNA reads TGTGCCAGCAGTTCATCAGGGTACGCGTCCGAGCAGTACTTC. This codes for CASSSSGYASEQYF.

The V gene is TRBV6-1, the J gene TRBJ2-5; 14 bases align to TRBD2. Germline trimming cut 6 bases from V and 4 bases from J; bases unmatched to any gene: 4. This CDR3 has 15 residues. CDR1 is MNHNS, CDR2 SASEGT, per germline. CDR3 in amino acids: CASRRLAGGLETQYF. The CDR3 DNA reads TGTGCCAGCAGGAGACTAGCGGGGGGGCTAGAGACCCAGTACTTC.

This clonotype was counted a few times. This chain connects TRBV20-1 to TRBJ1-5; 11 bases align to TRBD1. J gave up 7 bases and V 6 bases, and 5 bases lay outside the gene matches. Germline CDR1 DFQATT, CDR2 SNEGSKA (reference sequence). The CDR3 length is 13 residues. The CDR3 DNA reads TGCAGTGCCGGACAGGGGGCACAGCAGCCCCAGCATTTT. Its translation: CSAGQGAQQPQHF.

This chain joins TRBV20-1 and TRBJ2-1, with a weak D call TRBD2 (6 bases). Trimming cost V 0 bases and J 5 bases, with 14 bases left between them. The CDR3 covers 15 residues. CDR1 and CDR2 (germline): DFQATT, SNEGSKA (reference sequence). The CDR3 region is CSARETGAPNNEQFF. The CDR3, as DNA: TGCAGTGCTAGAGAAACGGGAGCACCCAACAATGAGCAGTTCTTC.

This clonotype was seen more than once but under ten times. The rearrangement joins TRBV18 to TRBJ2-7; 9 bases fit TRBD1. The CDR3 totals 15 residues. Germline V gives CDR1 KGHSH, CDR2 LQKENI. V lost 4 bases and J lost 4; bases outside the gene matches: 8. The CDR3 is CASSRRDREIYEQYF. DNA for the CDR3: TGTGCCAGCTCACGCCGGGACAGGGAAATTTACGAGCAGTACTTC. The variable domain in full, completed from reference TRBV18 and TRBJ2-7, reads NAGVMQNPRHLVRRRGQEARLRCSPMKGHSHVYWYRQLPEEGLKFMVYLQKENIIDESGMPKERFSAEFPKEGPSILRIQQVVRGDSAAYFCASSRRDREIYEQYFGPGTRLTVT.

This clonotype has only a few counts. This chain links TRBV5-1 with TRBJ2-7, with TRBD2 as a possible D gene (6 bases). The germline gives CDR1 SGHRS, CDR2 YFSETQ. The CDR3 spans 13 residues. V was cut by 3 bases and J by 6 bases, with 13 bases left in between. CDR3 nucleotide sequence: TGCGCCAGCAGCTACGGGACTCGGTCCGAGCAGTACTTC. Its protein product is CASSYGTRSEQYF.

The chain joins TRBV12-3 or TRBV12-4 to TRBJ1-2; D might be TRBD1 (6 bases). V lost 4 bases and J lost 5, with 14 bases in between. The CDR3 covers 14 residues. CDR3 protein: CASSSTGPGYGYTF. DNA for the CDR3: TGTGCCAGCAGTTCCACAGGGCCAGGGTATGGCTACACCTTC.

In this sample, this clonotype turned up a few times. The V call is TRBV4-1, the J call TRBJ2-3; TRBD2 matches 8 bases. CDR1 is MGHRA and CDR2 is YSYEKL in the germline V gene. The V segment lost 7 bases and the J segment 2 bases; nucleotides outside the gene matches: 8. The length of the CDR3 is 15 residues. Here the CDR3 DNA reads TGCGCCAGCACTCTTAACGGGGGGGCCACAGATACGCAGTATTTT. Its protein is CASTLNGGATDTQYF.

This clonotype was seen only a few times. The chain employs TRBV4-1 and TRBJ2-7, with D perhaps matching TRBD1 or TRBD2 (6 bases each). Between the trimmed V and J ends, which lost 0 bases and 2 bases, there was a span of 14 bases. The CDR3 runs to 16 residues. In germline, CDR1 is MGHRA, CDR2 YSYEKL. CDR3 region: CASSQDGGTPTYEQYF. The CDR3 region has the DNA TGCGCCAGCAGCCAAGATGGAGGGACACCTACCTACGAGCAGTACTTC.

The chain combines TRBV5-4 with TRBJ2-1; unclear D gene. Germline V gene lookup returns CDR1 SGHNT and CDR2 YYREEE (reference sequence). There are 13 residues in the CDR3. V was pared by 1 base and J by 8 bases, with 10 bases between. CDR3 loop: CASSLRSSDEQFF. DNA for the CDR3: TGTGCCAGCAGCTTGCGGTCTAGTGATGAGCAGTTCTTC.

This chain uses TRBV5-1 with TRBJ1-2; TRBD1 matches at 7 bases. CDR3 length equals 13 residues. The V and J ends lost 4 bases and 8 bases, in that order; junction bases with no gene match: 8. Germline V gives CDR1 SGHRS, CDR2 YFSETQ. The CDR3, as DNA: TGCGCCAGCAGCGGGGGACAGCTACTCGGCTACACCTTC. Translated: CASSGGQLLGYTF.

The CDR3 loop is CASSLGEWGTQYF. The CDR3 nucleotides read TGTGCCAGCAGTTTAGGGGAGTGGGGTACGCAGTATTTT. J is TRBJ2-3 and V is TRBV12-3 or TRBV12-4; D possibly corresponds to TRBD2 (5 bases). This CDR3 is built from 13 residues. V was cut by 1 base and J by 8 bases, with 10 bases left in between.

This clonotype counts as medium-sized (0.01 to 0.1%). The genes are TRBV7-6 and TRBJ2-1; D is unclear. V lost 2 bases to trimming and J lost 4 bases, with 9 bases between them. CDR3 size: 14 residues. The germline CDR1 and CDR2 sequences are SGHVS and FNYEAQ. The chain's CDR3 is CASSLLGPYNEQFF. CDR3 coding DNA: TGTGCCAGCAGCTTACTCGGGCCATACAATGAGCAGTTCTTC.

The rearrangement uses TRBV24-1 and TRBJ2-2; possible D gene TRBD1, 7 bases. Trimming cost V 9 bases and J 3 bases, with 13 bases left between them. The CDR3 spans 14 residues. Germline V CDR1 and CDR2: KGHDR, SFDVKD. CDR3 loop: CATHPGGYTGELFF. CDR3 DNA: TGTGCCACCCACCCAGGGGGGTACACCGGGGAGCTGTTTTTT.

This clonotype has just a few counts. J is TRBJ2-7 and V is TRBV5-6; 10 bases match TRBD1. V gave up 2 bases and J gave up 2 bases; unmatched junction bases: 4. Germline V gives CDR1 SGHDT, CDR2 YYEEEE. This CDR3 region has 15 residues. In DNA form, the CDR3 reads TGTGCCAGCAGCTTACCGGGACAGGGGACCTACGAGCAGTACTTC. It translates to CASSLPGQGTYEQYF.

The chain joins TRBV12-3 or TRBV12-4 to TRBJ1-4; TRBD1 matches at 8 bases. Germline trimming cut 6 bases from V and 7 bases from J; bases unmatched to any gene: 7. This CDR3 region has 14 residues. The CDR3 protein is CASRSGGGSEKLFF. The CDR3 nucleotides read TGTGCCAGCAGGTCAGGGGGCGGGAGTGAAAAACTGTTTTTT.

In this sample, this clonotype turned up once. V gene TRBV5-1 combines with J gene TRBJ1-1; D is ambiguous. Per the germline V gene, CDR1 is SGHRS and CDR2 is YFSETQ. This CDR3 has 15 amino acids. Between the trimmed V and J ends, which lost 0 bases and 5 bases, there was a span of 14 bases. The CDR3, as DNA: TGCGCCAGCAGCTTGGGGCACGGCCGCTCGACTGAAGCTTTCTTT. Its translation: CASSLGHGRSTEAFF.

This rearrangement joins TRBV7-9 to TRBJ1-6, with 10 positions matching TRBD1. V was pared by 4 bases and J by 0 bases, with 3 bases of the junction left unmatched. The CDR3 extends over 17 amino acids. Germline CDR1 reads SEHNR; CDR2 reads FQNEAQ (reference sequence). The CDR3 region has the DNA TGTGCCAGCAGCTCCGGACAGGGGGGCTCCTATAATTCACCCCTCCACTTT. Protein: CASSSGQGGSYNSPLHF.

The chain carries TRBV7-9 and TRBJ2-5; D gene ambiguous. This CDR3 is 16 amino acids long. The germline CDR1 and CDR2 sequences are SEHNR and FQNEAQ (reference sequence). V was shortened by 5 bases and J by 4 bases, with 20 bases between the two germline ends. CDR3 region: CASSRTLPRGVETQYF. The CDR3 DNA follows: TGTGCCAGCAGCCGCACTCTTCCCCGAGGAGTAGAGACCCAGTACTTC.

Comment on this clonotype: The CDR3 does not end in the conserved phenylalanine or tryptophan, so this is likely a read error. It is unclear where the CDR3 begins or ends on the DNA, so no DNA is shown, and the CDR3 is as TCRdb lists it. This chain joins TRBV4-3 and TRBJ2-1; TRBD2 is taken as the D call from the table, unchecked against the DNA. The CDR3 numbers 13 amino acids, ends counted. Germline CDR1 and CDR2: LGHNA and YSLEER. This CDR3 is CASSQDIWGDYST.

This clonotype occurred a few times. This chain links TRBV24-1 with TRBJ2-5, with D possibly being TRBD1 (6 bases). There are 15 residues in the CDR3. V was trimmed by 4 bases and J by 0 bases, leaving 11 bases between them. Germline V gene lookup returns CDR1 KGHDR and CDR2 SFDVKD. The CDR3 is CATSDPDRNQETQYF. CDR3 in DNA: TGTGCCACCAGTGACCCAGACAGGAACCAAGAGACCCAGTACTTC.

The gene calls are TRBV7-3 and TRBJ2-2; 12 bases agree with TRBD2. CDR1 SGHTA and CDR2 FQGTGA come from the germline V gene. This CDR3 region has 17 residues. V was pared by 5 bases and J by 5 bases, with 9 bases of the junction left unmatched. CDR3 amino acids: CASSALAGGAKTGELFF. CDR3 in DNA: TGTGCCAGCAGCGCCCTAGCGGGAGGGGCCAAGACCGGGGAGCTGTTTTTT.

The chain has TRBV2 and TRBJ2-3, with D tentatively TRBD1 (6 bases). CDR1 SNHLY and CDR2 FYNNEI come from the germline V gene. This CDR3 is 15 amino acids long. V was clipped by 6 bases and J by 3 bases, with 16 bases between them. This chain's CDR3 is CASREQGMGTDTQYF. CDR3 DNA sequence: TGTGCCAGCAGGGAGCAGGGGATGGGGACAGATACGCAGTATTTT.

This chain links TRBV14 with TRBJ2-3; no reliable D call. Germline CDR1 is SGHDN and CDR2 is FVKESK. This CDR3 comprises 15 residues. V was cut by 4 bases and J by 3 bases, with 14 bases left in between. The CDR3 DNA follows: TGTGCCAGCAGCCCGAGATTTCACCATACAGATACGCAGTATTTT. Translating it yields CASSPRFHHTDTQYF.

The chain recombines TRBV29-1 with TRBJ2-7; 8 positions agree with TRBD2. The junction had 14 bases not matched to a gene; V was cut back by 5 bases and J by 2 bases. In germline, CDR1 is SQVTM, CDR2 ANQGSEA. The CDR3 has 16 amino acids. The CDR3 bases are TGCAGCGTTCAACGGGGGGGCAGAAATACGCCCTACGAGCAGTACTTC. Its translation: CSVQRGGRNTPYEQYF.

The chain links TRBV7-8 to TRBJ2-1, with a weak D call TRBD2 (6 bases). Germline CDR1 and CDR2: SGHVS and FQNEAQ. V was trimmed by 5 bases and J by 8 bases, leaving 28 bases between them. The CDR3 is 18 residues long. CDR3: CASSVRTRSGILVHEQFF. The CDR3 nucleotides are TGTGCCAGCAGCGTGAGGACCCGTAGCGGAATTCTGGTGCATGAGCAGTTCTTC.

This clonotype showed up just a few times. The V call is TRBV29-1, the J call TRBJ2-3; TRBD1 agrees at 8 bases. With 7 bases clipped from V and 5 bases from J, the junction kept 11 bases outside the gene matches. The germline gives CDR1 SQVTM, CDR2 ANQGSEA. The CDR3 extends over 14 amino acids. CDR3 loop: CSGGRDRIQDTQYF. The CDR3 bases are TGCAGCGGAGGCCGGGACAGGATCCAAGATACGCAGTATTTT.

This clonotype was observed a handful of times. The chain's CDR3 is CASRSLSSATQYF. The CDR3 nucleotides are TGTGCCAGCAGATCCCTCTCTTCGGCGACGCAGTATTTT. The chain couples TRBV12-3 or TRBV12-4 to TRBJ2-3; no definite D call. The germline V and J ends were trimmed by 6 bases and 9 bases, with 16 bases remaining between them. The CDR3 has 13 amino acids.

This clonotype turned up a few times. The J gene is TRBJ2-7, the V gene TRBV5-1; 7 bases map to TRBD1. The V gene end was trimmed by 0 bases and the J gene end by 6 bases; junction bases not matched to a gene: 3. This CDR3 spans 13 amino acids. From germline, CDR1 is SGHRS and CDR2 YFSETQ. CDR3 DNA: TGCGCCAGCAGCTTGGAGGGGGCCTTCGAGCAGTACTTC. This gives the protein CASSLEGAFEQYF.